This entry lists 5 T cell receptor beta chains sequenced from one sample in a study of shared clonotypes between healthy human individuals. As defined, naive CD8 cells were CD45RO-negative and positively selected for CCR7, with terminally differentiated effector memory CD45RA+ cells excluded. Profiling relied on immunoSEQ multiplex PCR, and the TCRdb table lists in-frame clones only, not all of them. The sample lists over 2,000,000 clones; around 95% were seen once. Sequencing was done on a sample of naive CD8+ T cells from PBMCs. The receptors were gathered from a man aged 18 to 35 in good health. Some clones in this sample may be carry-over from other donors' samples.

The J gene is TRBJ1-2, the V gene TRBV25-1; 8 positions match TRBD1. The germline V gene has CDR1 MGHDK and CDR2 SYGVNS. Trimming at V came to 2 bases and at J to 4 bases, leaving 9 bases not matched to a gene. The CDR3 sequence is 16 residues long. The chain's CDR3 is CASSEPGTGLPYGYTF. The CDR3 region has the DNA TGTGCCAGCAGTGAACCAGGGACAGGCTTACCCTATGGCTACACCTTC.

The chain recombines TRBV14 with TRBJ2-7; TRBD1 matches 10 bases. CDR1 SGHDN and CDR2 FVKESK come from the germline V gene. Unmatched junction bases numbered 9, after V lost 0 bases and J lost 4 bases. CDR3 length: 17 amino acids. CDR3 region: CASSQDRRGQGRYEQYF. The CDR3 DNA reads TGTGCCAGCAGCCAAGATAGGCGGGGACAGGGGCGATACGAGCAGTACTTC.

The chain employs TRBV13 and TRBJ1-2; D is uncertain. V was shortened by 0 bases and J by 0 bases, with 8 bases between the two germline ends. The V gene's germline CDR1 is PRHDT and CDR2 FYEKMQ (reference sequence). The CDR3 totals 15 residues. CDR3 region: CASSLGRSSNYGYTF. For the CDR3, the DNA is TGTGCCAGCAGCTTAGGTCGGTCCTCTAACTATGGCTACACCTTC.

This clone was counted only a few times. This chain uses TRBV20-1 with TRBJ1-1; the D is unclear. Germline V gene sequence: CDR1 DFQATT, CDR2 SNEGSKA (reference sequence). The CDR3 runs to 11 residues. V was shortened by 4 bases and J by 1 base, with 4 bases between the two germline ends. In DNA, the CDR3 is TGCAGTGCTAACCGGAACACTGAAGCTTTCTTT. It specifies CSANRNTEAFF.

This clone appeared once. The rearrangement joins TRBV15 to TRBJ2-3; 10 bases map to TRBD2. Looked up from germline, CDR1 is LNHNV and CDR2 is YYDKDF (reference sequence). V was pared by 2 bases and J by 2 bases, with 7 bases of the junction left unmatched. The CDR3 length is 17 residues. CDR3 in DNA: TGTGCCACCAGCAGACCCCAGCGGGAGGGAATCACAGATACGCAGTATTTT. Translation: CATSRPQREGITDTQYF.